These T cell receptor beta chains were read from a single sample in a study of a mutant IDH1 vaccine in newly diagnosed glioma. Libraries were prepared by immunoSEQ multiplex PCR; TCRdb keeps only in-frame clonotypes and omits some of them. Of more than 35,000 clones in the sample, around 81% were seen once. Their cognate antigens are unknown. Here the sequenced sample was PBMCs, taken from a glioma patient whose treatment included an IDH1 peptide vaccine. Receptors originate from a woman in her thirties or forties with glioma. Some clones in this sample may be carry-over from other donors' samples. Both conserved end residues are part of each CDR3. D genes are given only for firm matches. Clone size, where shown, is once, few, many, or a class for clones that have expanded.

CDR3 protein,CDR3 DNA,D gene,clone size,J gene,V gene
CASSSYTGELFF,TGTGCCAGCAGCTCCTATACCGGGGAGCTGTTTTTT,NA,NA,TRBJ2-2,TRBV11-3
CASSDRGRLVNTEAFF,TGTGCCAGCAGTGATCGGGGCCGATTGGTGAACACTGAAGCTTTCTTT,NA,NA,TRBJ1-1,TRBV6-1
CASSPGQSNSPLHF,TGTGCCAGCAGCCCCGGACAGTCTAATTCACCCCTCCACTTT,NA,NA,TRBJ1-6,TRBV5-8
CASSQEGSSYNEQFF,TGTGCCAGCAGCCAGGAGGGAAGCTCCTACAATGAGCAGTTCTTC,NA,NA,TRBJ2-1,TRBV4-2
CASSLGPSDMNTEAFF,TGTGCCAGCAGCTTAGGTCCTTCGGACATGAACACTGAAGCTTTCTTT,NA,medium-sized,TRBJ1-1,TRBV7-2
CASSLQAGTGEQYF,TGTGCCAGCAGCTTACAAGCGGGGACGGGCGAGCAGTACTTC,TRBD2,NA,TRBJ2-7,TRBV11-2
CASSIASDSGNTIYF,TGTGCCAGTAGTATAGCCTCGGACTCTGGAAACACCATATATTTT,NA,NA,TRBJ1-3,TRBV19
CASSYAGTGYEQYF,TGTGCCAGCAGTTACGCAGGGACGGGCTACGAGCAGTACTTC,NA,NA,TRBJ2-7,TRBV6-5
CASSADSYEQYF,TGTGCCAGCAGTGCGGACTCCTACGAGCAGTACTTC,NA,NA,TRBJ2-7,TRBV6-1
CSRTRQTTNEKLFF,TGCAGTAGAACACGACAGACAACTAATGAAAAACTGTTTTTT,NA,NA,TRBJ1-4,TRBV29-1
CASRLGQSNIQYF,TGTGCCAGCAGACTCGGACAATCAAACATTCAGTACTTC,NA,NA,TRBJ2-4,TRBV6-1
CSVEDPTETQYF,TGCAGCGTTGAAGATCCAACGGAGACCCAGTACTTC,NA,NA,TRBJ2-5,TRBV29-1
CASSLDPRASGLQFF,TGTGCCAGCAGCTTAGATCCCCGGGCGTCGGGCTTGCAGTTCTTC,NA,NA,TRBJ2-1,TRBV11-3
CASSSRDRHQAPLHF,TGTGCCAGCAGCTCCCGGGACAGGCACCAAGCACCCCTCCACTTT,TRBD1,NA,TRBJ1-6,TRBV7-9
CASSDKGVGTWTEAFF,TGTGCCAGCAGTGACAAAGGGGTAGGGACCTGGACTGAAGCTTTCTTT,NA,NA,TRBJ1-1,TRBV6-4
CASRNGATEAFF,TGTGCCAGCAGAAATGGGGCGACTGAAGCTTTCTTT,NA,NA,TRBJ1-1,TRBV6-5
CASSFGTGELFF,TGTGCCAGCAGTTTCGGAACCGGGGAGCTGTTTTTT,NA,NA,TRBJ2-2,TRBV6-5
CASSLFLPTGKIPANYGYTF,TGTGCCAGCAGTCTTTTTTTACCGACAGGGAAAATTCCAGCTAACTATGGCTACACCTTC,TRBD1,NA,TRBJ1-2,TRBV28
CASSESPGYGYTF,TGTGCCAGCAGTGAATCTCCAGGCTATGGCTACACCTTC,NA,NA,TRBJ1-2,TRBV6-1
CASSYRGGENEQFF,TGTGCCAGCAGTTATCGGGGAGGAGAAAATGAGCAGTTCTTC,NA,NA,TRBJ2-1,TRBV6-6
CASSVGGGSTDTQYF,TGTGCCAGCAGCGTAGGAGGGGGGAGCACAGATACGCAGTATTTT,NA,NA,TRBJ2-3,TRBV9
CASSPFRNTGELFF,TGTGCCAGCAGCCCCTTCCGGAACACCGGGGAGCTGTTTTTT,NA,NA,TRBJ2-2,TRBV7-2
CASSQTMTSRGGIEYF,TGCGCCAGCAGCCAAACCATGACTAGCAGAGGGGGTATCGAGTATTTT,NA,once,TRBJ2-3,TRBV4-3
CASSNLRDRKDESYEQYF,TGTGCCAGCTCGAACCTTCGGGACAGGAAGGATGAATCCTACGAGCAGTACTTC,TRBD1,few,TRBJ2-7,TRBV18
CASSLEGRVYEQFF,TGCGCCAGCAGCTTGGAGGGACGGGTATATGAGCAGTTCTTC,NA,once,TRBJ2-1,TRBV5-1
CASSRGLANTDTQYF,TGTGCCAGCAGTAGGGGACTAGCGAACACAGATACGCAGTATTTT,TRBD2,NA,TRBJ2-3,TRBV6-5
CASSLARTSGAPTYEQYF,TGTGCCAGCAGCTTAGCACGGACTAGCGGGGCACCCACCTACGAGCAGTACTTC,TRBD2,NA,TRBJ2-7,TRBV7-8
CASSLEFSGNTIYF,TGTGCCAGCAGCTTAGAATTCTCTGGAAACACCATATATTTT,NA,few,TRBJ1-3,TRBV7-8
CASSIGGGQETQYF,TGTGCCAGTAGTATAGGTGGAGGGCAAGAGACCCAGTACTTC,NA,NA,TRBJ2-5,TRBV19
CASNPGQGVDEQYF,TGTGCCAGCAACCCGGGACAGGGGGTCGACGAGCAGTACTTC,TRBD1,NA,TRBJ2-7,TRBV27
CASSLDRPNTEAFF,TGCGCCAGCAGCCTGGACAGACCGAACACTGAAGCTTTCTTT,NA,NA,TRBJ1-1,TRBV5-1
CASSLRWGTLYEQYF,TGTGCCAGCAGTTTAAGATGGGGGACTCTATACGAGCAGTACTTC,NA,few,TRBJ2-7,TRBV28
CASSQGRLAGDFPYEQYF,TGTGCCAGCAGCCAAGGTCGGTTAGCGGGGGACTTCCCTTACGAGCAGTACTTC,TRBD2,few,TRBJ2-7,TRBV4-2
CASSQESFPRGENEQFF,TGTGCCAGCAGCCAAGAGTCTTTTCCCAGGGGAGAAAATGAGCAGTTCTTC,NA,NA,TRBJ2-1,TRBV11-3
CASSEMVSNQPQHF,TGTGCCAGCAGTGAAATGGTTAGCAATCAGCCCCAGCATTTT,NA,NA,TRBJ1-5,TRBV2
CASSRKVGLTDTQYF,TGTGCCAGCAGCAGGAAGGTTGGCCTCACAGATACGCAGTATTTT,NA,NA,TRBJ2-3,TRBV7-6
CASSPRDRPNTGELFF,TGTGCCAGCAGCCCCAGGGACAGACCGAACACCGGGGAGCTGTTTTTT,TRBD1,NA,TRBJ2-2,TRBV5-4
CASSPGGETQYF,TGTGCCAGTAGTCCAGGGGGAGAGACCCAGTACTTC,TRBD1,NA,TRBJ2-5,TRBV19
CASSQEGSMRGEKLFF,TGTGCCAGCAGCCAGGAAGGTTCGATGCGGGGGGAAAAACTGTTTTTT,NA,NA,TRBJ1-4,TRBV5-6
CASSPGGSSGGPQETQYF,TGTGCCAGCAGCCCAGGGGGGAGTAGCGGGGGACCACAAGAGACCCAGTACTTC,TRBD2,NA,TRBJ2-5,TRBV9
CASSVDHSNQPQHF,TGTGCCAGCAGCGTAGACCATAGCAATCAGCCCCAGCATTTT,NA,NA,TRBJ1-5,TRBV9
CASSEAQTGTLNTEAFF,TGCGCCAGCAGTGAGGCACAGACAGGGACCCTGAACACTGAAGCTTTCTTT,TRBD1,NA,TRBJ1-1,TRBV10-2
CASSPRGLASTGELFF,TGTGCCAGCAGCCCCCGAGGACTAGCGAGCACCGGGGAGCTGTTTTTT,TRBD2,NA,TRBJ2-2,TRBV11-3
CASSLMLDRGSKPQHF,TGTGCCAGCAGTTTAATGTTGGACAGGGGGTCTAAGCCCCAGCATTTT,TRBD1,NA,TRBJ1-5,TRBV28
CASSPRQGAGYGYTF,TGTGCCAGCAGCCCCCGACAGGGGGCAGGCTATGGCTACACCTTC,TRBD1,NA,TRBJ1-2,TRBV9
CASSLRDYYGYTF,TGTGCCAGCAGCCTCCGGGATTACTATGGCTACACCTTC,NA,NA,TRBJ1-2,TRBV4-2
CASSVGAGTDTQYF,TGTGCCAGCAGCGTTGGGGCAGGTACAGATACGCAGTATTTT,NA,NA,TRBJ2-3,TRBV9
CASSDRGEKLFF,TGTGCCAGCAGTGATAGAGGGGAAAAACTGTTTTTT,NA,NA,TRBJ1-4,TRBV27
CASSVGNGETQYF,TGTGCCAGCAGCGTTGGGAATGGGGAGACCCAGTACTTC,NA,NA,TRBJ2-5,TRBV9